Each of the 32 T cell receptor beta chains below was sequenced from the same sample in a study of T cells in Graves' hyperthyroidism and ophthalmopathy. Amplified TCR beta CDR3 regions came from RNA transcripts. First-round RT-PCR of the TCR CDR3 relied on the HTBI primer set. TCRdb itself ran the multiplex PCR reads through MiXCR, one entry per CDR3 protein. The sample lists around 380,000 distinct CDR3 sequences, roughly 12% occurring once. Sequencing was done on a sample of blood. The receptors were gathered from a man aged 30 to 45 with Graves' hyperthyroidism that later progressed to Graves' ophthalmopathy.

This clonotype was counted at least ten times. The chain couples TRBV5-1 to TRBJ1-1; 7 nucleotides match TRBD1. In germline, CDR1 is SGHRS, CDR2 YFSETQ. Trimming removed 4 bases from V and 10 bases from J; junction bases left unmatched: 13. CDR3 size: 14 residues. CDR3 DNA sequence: TGCGCCAGCAGCAATAACAGGGGCGGGGAGAGAGCTTTCTTT. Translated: CASSNNRGGERAFF.

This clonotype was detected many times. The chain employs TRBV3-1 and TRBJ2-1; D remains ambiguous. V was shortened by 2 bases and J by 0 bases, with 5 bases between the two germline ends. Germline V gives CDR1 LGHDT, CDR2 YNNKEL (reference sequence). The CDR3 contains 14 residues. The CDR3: CASSQQSSYNEQFF. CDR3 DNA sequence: TGTGCCAGCAGCCAACAGAGCTCCTACAATGAGCAGTTCTTC.

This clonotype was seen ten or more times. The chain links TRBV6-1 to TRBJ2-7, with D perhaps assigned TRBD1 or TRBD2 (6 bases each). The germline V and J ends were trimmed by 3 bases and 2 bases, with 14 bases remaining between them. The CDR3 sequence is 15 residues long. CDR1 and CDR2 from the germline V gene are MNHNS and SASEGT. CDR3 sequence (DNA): TGTGCCAGCAGTGAGGCTTCGGGGGCGGCCTACGAGCAGTACTTC. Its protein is CASSEASGAAYEQYF.

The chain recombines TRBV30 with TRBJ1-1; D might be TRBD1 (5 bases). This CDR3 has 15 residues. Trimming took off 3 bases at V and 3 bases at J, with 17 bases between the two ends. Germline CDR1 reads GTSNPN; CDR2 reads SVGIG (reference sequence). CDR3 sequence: CAWRGLGPLYTEAFF. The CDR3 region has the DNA TGTGCCTGGAGGGGGTTGGGGCCTCTGTACACTGAAGCTTTCTTT.

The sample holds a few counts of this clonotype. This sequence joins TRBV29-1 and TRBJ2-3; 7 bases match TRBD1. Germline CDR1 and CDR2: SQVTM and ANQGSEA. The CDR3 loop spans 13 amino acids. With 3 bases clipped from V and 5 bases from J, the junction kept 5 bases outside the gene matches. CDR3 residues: CSVDLDRVDTQYF. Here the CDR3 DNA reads TGCAGCGTTGACTTAGACAGGGTAGATACGCAGTATTTT.

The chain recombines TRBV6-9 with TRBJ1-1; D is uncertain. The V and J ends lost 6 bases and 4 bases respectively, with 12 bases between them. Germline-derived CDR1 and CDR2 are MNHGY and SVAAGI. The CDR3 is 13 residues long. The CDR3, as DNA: TGTGCCAGCAGCGGAGTTATGAGCACTGAAGCTTTCTTT. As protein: CASSGVMSTEAFF.

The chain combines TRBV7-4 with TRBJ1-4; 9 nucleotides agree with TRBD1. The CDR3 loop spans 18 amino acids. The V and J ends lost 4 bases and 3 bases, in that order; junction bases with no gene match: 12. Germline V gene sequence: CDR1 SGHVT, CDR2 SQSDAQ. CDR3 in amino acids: CASSSISGTGRPNEKLFF. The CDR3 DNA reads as TGTGCCAGCAGCTCTATCTCCGGGACAGGGAGACCTAATGAAAAACTGTTTTTT.

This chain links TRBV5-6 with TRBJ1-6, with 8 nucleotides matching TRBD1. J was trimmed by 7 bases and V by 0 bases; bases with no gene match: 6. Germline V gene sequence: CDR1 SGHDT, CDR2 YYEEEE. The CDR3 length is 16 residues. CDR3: CASSLGQGAFNSPLHF. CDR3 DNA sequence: TGTGCCAGCAGCTTGGGGCAGGGGGCCTTCAATTCACCCCTCCACTTT. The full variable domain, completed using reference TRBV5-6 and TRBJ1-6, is DAGVTQSPTHLIKTRGQQVTLRCSPKSGHDTVSWYQQALGQGPQFIFQYYEEEERQRGNFPDRFSGHQFPNYSSELNVNALLLGDSALYLCASSLGQGAFNSPLHFGNGTRLTVT.

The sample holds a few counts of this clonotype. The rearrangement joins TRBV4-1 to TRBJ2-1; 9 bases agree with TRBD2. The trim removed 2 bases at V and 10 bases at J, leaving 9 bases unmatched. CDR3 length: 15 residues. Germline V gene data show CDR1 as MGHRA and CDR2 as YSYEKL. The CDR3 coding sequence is TGCGCCAGCAGCCAACCGGGACTAGCAAGGGCCGAGCAGTTCTTC. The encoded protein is CASSQPGLARAEQFF.

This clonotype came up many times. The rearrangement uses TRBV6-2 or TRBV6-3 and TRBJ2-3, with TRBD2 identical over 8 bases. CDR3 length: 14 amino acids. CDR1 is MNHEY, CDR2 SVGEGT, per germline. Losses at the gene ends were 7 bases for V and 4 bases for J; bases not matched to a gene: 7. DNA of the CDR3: TGTGCCAGCAAACCACGGGGGGGCCCAGATACGCAGTATTTT. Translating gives CASKPRGGPDTQYF.

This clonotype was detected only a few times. CDR3 in DNA: TGTGCCAGCAGCACCTCCGCGGCCCCGGGGGCTGACGGGGAGACCCAGTACTTC. This sequence encodes CASSTSAAPGADGETQYF. The chain is built from TRBV7-3 and TRBJ2-5; possibly TRBD1 or TRBD2 for D (6 bases each). The germline V and J ends were trimmed by 5 bases and 5 bases, with 27 bases remaining between them. Germline V lookup: CDR1 SGHTA, CDR2 FQGTGA. The CDR3 has 18 residues.

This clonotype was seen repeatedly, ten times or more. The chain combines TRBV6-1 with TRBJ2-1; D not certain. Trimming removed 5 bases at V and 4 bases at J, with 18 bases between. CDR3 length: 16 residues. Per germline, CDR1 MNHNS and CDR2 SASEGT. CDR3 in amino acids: CASSLSETQGYNEQFF. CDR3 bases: TGTGCCAGCAGTCTTTCGGAGACACAAGGTTACAATGAGCAGTTCTTC.

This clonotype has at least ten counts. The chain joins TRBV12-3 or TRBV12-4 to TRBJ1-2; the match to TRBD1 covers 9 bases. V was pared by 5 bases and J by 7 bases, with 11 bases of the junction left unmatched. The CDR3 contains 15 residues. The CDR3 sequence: CASSPQNRGRIGYTF. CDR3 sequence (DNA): TGTGCCAGCAGTCCCCAGAACAGGGGGCGAATTGGCTACACCTTC.

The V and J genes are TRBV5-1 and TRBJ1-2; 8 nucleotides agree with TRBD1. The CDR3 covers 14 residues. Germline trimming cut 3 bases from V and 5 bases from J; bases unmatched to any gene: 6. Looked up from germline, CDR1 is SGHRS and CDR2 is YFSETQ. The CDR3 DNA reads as TGCGCCAGCAGCTCCCGGACAGGGAGTTATGGCTACACCTTC. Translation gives CASSSRTGSYGYTF.

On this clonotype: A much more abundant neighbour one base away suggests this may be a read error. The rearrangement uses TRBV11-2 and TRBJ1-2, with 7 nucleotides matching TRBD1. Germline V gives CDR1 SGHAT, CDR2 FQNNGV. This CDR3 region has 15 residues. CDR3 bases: TGTGCCAGCGGCTTAGGCACAGGGGAAATGTATGGCTACACCTTC. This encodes CASGLGTGEMYGYTF.

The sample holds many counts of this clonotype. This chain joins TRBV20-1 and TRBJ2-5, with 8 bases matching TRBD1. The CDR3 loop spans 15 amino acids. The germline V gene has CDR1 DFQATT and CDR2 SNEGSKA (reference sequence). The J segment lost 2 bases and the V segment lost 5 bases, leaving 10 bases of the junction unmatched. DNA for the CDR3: TGCAGTGCTGAGGGGGCAGGGGGCAGTCAAGAGACCCAGTACTTC. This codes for CSAEGAGGSQETQYF.

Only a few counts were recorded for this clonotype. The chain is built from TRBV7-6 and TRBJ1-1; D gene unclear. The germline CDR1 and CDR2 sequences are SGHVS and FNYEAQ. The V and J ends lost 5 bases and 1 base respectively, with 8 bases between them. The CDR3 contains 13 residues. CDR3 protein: CASSLQWNTEAFF. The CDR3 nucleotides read TGTGCCAGCAGCCTTCAGTGGAACACTGAAGCTTTCTTT. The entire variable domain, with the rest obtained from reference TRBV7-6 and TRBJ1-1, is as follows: GAGVSQSPRYKVTKRGQDVALRCDPISGHVSLYWYRQALGQGPEFLTYFNYEAQQDKSGLPNDRFSAERPEGSISTLTIQRTEQRDSAMYRCASSLQWNTEAFFGQGTRLTVV.

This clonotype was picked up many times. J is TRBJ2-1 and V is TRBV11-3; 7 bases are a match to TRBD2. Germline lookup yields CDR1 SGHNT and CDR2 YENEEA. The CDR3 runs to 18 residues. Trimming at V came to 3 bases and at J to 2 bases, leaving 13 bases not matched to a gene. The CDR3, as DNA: TGTGCCAGCAGCTTTGGTGGGGCGCGGGAGAAGGCCTACAATGAGCAGTTCTTC. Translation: CASSFGGAREKAYNEQFF.

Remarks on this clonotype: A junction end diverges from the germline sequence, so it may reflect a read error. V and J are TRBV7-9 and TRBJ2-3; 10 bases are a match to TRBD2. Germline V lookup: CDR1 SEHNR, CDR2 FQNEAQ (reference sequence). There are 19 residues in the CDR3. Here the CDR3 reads CASSASLLAGVRGTDTQYF. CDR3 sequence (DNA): TGCGCCAGCAGTGCTTCCCTCCTAGCGGGGGTCCGGGGCACAGATACGCAGTATTTT.

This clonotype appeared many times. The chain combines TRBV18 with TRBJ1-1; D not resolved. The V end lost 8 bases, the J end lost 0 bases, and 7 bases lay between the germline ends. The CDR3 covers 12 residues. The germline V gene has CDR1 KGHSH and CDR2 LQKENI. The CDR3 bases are TGTGCCAGCGTGAGCCTGAACACTGAAGCTTTCTTT. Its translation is CASVSLNTEAFF.

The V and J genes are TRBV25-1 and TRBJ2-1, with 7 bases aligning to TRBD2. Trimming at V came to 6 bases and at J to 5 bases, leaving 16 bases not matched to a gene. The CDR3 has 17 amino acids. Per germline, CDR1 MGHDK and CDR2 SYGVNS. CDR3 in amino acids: CASSPRPGRGSNNEQFF. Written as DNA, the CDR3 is TGTGCCAGCAGCCCCCGGCCGGGGAGGGGCTCAAACAATGAGCAGTTCTTC.

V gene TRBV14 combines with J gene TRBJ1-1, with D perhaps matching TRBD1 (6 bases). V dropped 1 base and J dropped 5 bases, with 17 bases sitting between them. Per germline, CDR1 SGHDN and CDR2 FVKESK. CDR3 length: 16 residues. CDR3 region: CASSQVGRGIWTEAFF. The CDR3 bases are TGTGCCAGCAGCCAAGTTGGGAGGGGGATTTGGACTGAAGCTTTCTTT.

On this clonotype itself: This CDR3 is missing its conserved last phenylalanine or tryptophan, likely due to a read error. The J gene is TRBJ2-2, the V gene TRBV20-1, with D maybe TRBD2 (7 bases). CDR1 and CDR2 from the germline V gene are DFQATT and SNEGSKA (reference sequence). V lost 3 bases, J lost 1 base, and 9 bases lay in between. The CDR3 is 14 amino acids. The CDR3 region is CSASGGLNTGELFS. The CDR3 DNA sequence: TGCAGTGCTAGCGGGGGGCTGAACACCGGGGAGCTGTTTTCT.

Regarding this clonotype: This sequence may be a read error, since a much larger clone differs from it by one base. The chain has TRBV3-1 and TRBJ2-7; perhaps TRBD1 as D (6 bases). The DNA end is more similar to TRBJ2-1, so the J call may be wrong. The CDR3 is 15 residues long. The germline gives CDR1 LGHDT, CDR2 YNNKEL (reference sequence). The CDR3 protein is CASSQRRDIKYEQFF. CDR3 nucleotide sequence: TGTGCCAGCAGCCAGCGCCGGGACATTAAGTACGAGCAGTTCTTC.

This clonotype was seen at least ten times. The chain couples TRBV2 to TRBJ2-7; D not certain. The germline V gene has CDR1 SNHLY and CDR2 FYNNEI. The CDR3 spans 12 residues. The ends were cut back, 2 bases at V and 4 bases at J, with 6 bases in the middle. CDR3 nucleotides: TGTGCCAGCAGTGAAAATTTGTACGAGCAGTACTTC. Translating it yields CASSENLYEQYF.

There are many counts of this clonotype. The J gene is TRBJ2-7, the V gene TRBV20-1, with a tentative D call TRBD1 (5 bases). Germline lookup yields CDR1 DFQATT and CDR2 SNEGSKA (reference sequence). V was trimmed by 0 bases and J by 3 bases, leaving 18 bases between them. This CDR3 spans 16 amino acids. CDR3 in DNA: TGCAGTGCTAGAGATACGGGCCTAGGGGCGTTCTACGAGCAGTACTTC. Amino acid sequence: CSARDTGLGAFYEQYF.

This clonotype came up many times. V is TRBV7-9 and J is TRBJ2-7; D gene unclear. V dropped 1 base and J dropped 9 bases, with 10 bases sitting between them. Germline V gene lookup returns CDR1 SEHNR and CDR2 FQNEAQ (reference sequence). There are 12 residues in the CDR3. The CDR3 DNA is TGTGCCAGCAGCTTAGGTGTTGGAGCGCAGTACTTC. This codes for CASSLGVGAQYF.

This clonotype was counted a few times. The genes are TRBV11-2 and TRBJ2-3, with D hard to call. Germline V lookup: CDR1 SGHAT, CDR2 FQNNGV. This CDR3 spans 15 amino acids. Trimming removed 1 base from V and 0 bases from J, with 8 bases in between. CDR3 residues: CASSLVSRSTDTQYF. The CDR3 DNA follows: TGTGCCAGCAGCTTAGTTTCGCGGAGCACAGATACGCAGTATTTT.

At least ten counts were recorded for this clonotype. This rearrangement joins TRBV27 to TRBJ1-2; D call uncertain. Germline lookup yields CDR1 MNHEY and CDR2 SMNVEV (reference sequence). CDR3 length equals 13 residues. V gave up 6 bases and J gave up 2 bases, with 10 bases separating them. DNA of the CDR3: TGTGCCAGCAGCTTTGGGAGAAACTATGGCTACACCTTC. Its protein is CASSFGRNYGYTF.

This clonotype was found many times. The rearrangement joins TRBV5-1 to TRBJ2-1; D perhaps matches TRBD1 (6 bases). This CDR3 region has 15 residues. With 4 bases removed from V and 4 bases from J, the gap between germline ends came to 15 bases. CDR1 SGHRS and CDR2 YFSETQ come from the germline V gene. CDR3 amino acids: CASSLGQTSYNEQFF. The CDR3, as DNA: TGCGCCAGCAGCCTAGGACAGACCTCATACAATGAGCAGTTCTTC.

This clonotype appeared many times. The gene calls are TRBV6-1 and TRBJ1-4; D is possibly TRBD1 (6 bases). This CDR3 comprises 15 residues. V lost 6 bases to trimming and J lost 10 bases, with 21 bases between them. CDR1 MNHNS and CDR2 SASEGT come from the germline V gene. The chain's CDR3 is CASRPTGQRFGKLFF. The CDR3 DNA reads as TGTGCCAGCAGACCTACTGGACAGCGATTTGGAAAACTGTTTTTT.

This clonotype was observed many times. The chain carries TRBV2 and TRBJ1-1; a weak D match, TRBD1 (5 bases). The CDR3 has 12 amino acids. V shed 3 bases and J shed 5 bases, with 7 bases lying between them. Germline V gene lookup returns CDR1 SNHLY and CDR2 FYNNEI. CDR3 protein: CASSEGGTEAFF. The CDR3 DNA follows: TGTGCCAGCAGTGAGGGGGGTACTGAAGCTTTCTTT.